This entry features one T cell receptor (beta chain) sequence. Its antigen is not known. The assay was immunoSEQ multiplex PCR, and TCRdb's table has in-frame clones only and misses some. The table has almost 9,000 clones, nearly 80% seen once; the top ten hold 4.5% to 5%. This sample is drawn from a study of somatic mutations in cytotoxic T cells in rheumatoid arthritis. Whole-study results and caveats: Patients with rheumatoid arthritis did not differ significantly from age-matched healthy controls in CD8+ T-cell clonality. Greater age accompanied higher CD8+ clonality in rheumatoid arthritis patients, a pattern that was absent in healthy controls. There was no knowledge of the antigen targets of the expanded CD8+ clones.

This clonotype was obtained from an adult with rheumatoid arthritis. The sequenced sample was CD8+ T cells sorted from blood.

The CDR3 here is CASSLLARSRTGELFF. The CDR3 DNA sequence: TGTGCCAGTAGTTTGCTAGCCCGTAGCCGCACCGGGGAGCTGTTTTTT. V gene TRBV19 combines with J gene TRBJ2-2, with D possibly matching TRBD2 (5 bases). Trimming stripped 5 bases from V and 4 bases from J, with 17 bases between. The V gene's germline CDR1 is LNHDA and CDR2 SQIVND (reference sequence). The CDR3 covers 16 residues.